A selection of T cell receptor beta chains follows, all from one sample in a study of T cell responses to AZD1222 COVID-19 vaccine. Here immunoSEQ multiplex PCR was the method, and the copy in TCRdb shows in-frame clones only, minus some. The sample has some 180,000 clones, approximately 92% seen once. Material: peripheral blood, obtained on day 0 of AZD1222 vaccination. These receptors were collected from an adult in good health. CDR3s include the opening cysteine and the closing phenylalanine or tryptophan. A D gene is named only where the DNA matches it firmly. Some rows mark clone size as missing; the rest say once, few, many or name a class of expanded clone.

NA,TRBV9,TRBJ2-1,NA,TGTGCCAGCAGCGTAGACGGCGCAAGCTCCTACAATGAGCAGTTCTTC,CASSVDGASSYNEQFF
NA,TRBV10-2,TRBJ1-3,few,TGCGCCAGCAGGGGGGGGACGGAGAGCTCTGGAAACACCATATATTTT,CASRGGTESSGNTIYF
NA,TRBV19,TRBJ1-6,few,TGTGCCAGTAGTAAGGACGGTTATTCACCCCTCCACTTT,CASSKDGYSPLHF
NA,TRBV5-1,TRBJ1-1,NA,TGCGCCAGCAGCGAAGAGAGGAACACTGAAGCTTTCTTT,CASSEERNTEAFF
NA,TRBV10-1,TRBJ1-4,NA,TGCGCCAGCAGTGCCCGAAGAGGGGAAAAACTGTTTTTT,CASSARRGEKLFF
NA,TRBV9,TRBJ1-5,NA,TGTGCCAGCAGCGTAGGGCAGGGTATTAGTCAGCCCCAGCATTTT,CASSVGQGISQPQHF
NA,TRBV18,TRBJ1-2,NA,TGTGCCAGCTCACCGGTCACCGTAGGTGGCTACACCTTC,CASSPVTVGGYTF
NA,TRBV9,TRBJ1-6,NA,TGTGCCAGCAGCGTAGGACAGGATAATTCACCCCTCCACTTT,CASSVGQDNSPLHF
TRBD1,TRBV3-1/TRBV3-2,TRBJ2-2,NA,TGTGCCAGCAGCCAAGGGACAGGGAACACCGGGGAGCTGTTTTTT,CASSQGTGNTGELFF
NA,TRBV27,TRBJ1-6,NA,TGTGCCAGCAGTTACGGGAATTCACCCCTCCACTTT,CASSYGNSPLHF
TRBD1,TRBV3-1/TRBV3-2,TRBJ1-2,once,TGTGCCAGCAGCCGCACGGTAGGGACAGGGTCAACTACCTATGGCTACACCTTC,CASSRTVGTGSTTYGYTF
NA,TRBV7-3,TRBJ2-3,NA,TGTGCCAGCAGCTTAAACCCAGCCACAGATACGCAGTATTTT,CASSLNPATDTQYF
NA,TRBV27,TRBJ2-2,NA,TGTGCCAGCAGGAAAGCCGGGGGTGACACCGGGGAGCTGTTTTTT,CASRKAGGDTGELFF
TRBD1,TRBV6-5,TRBJ2-7,NA,TGTGCCAGCAGTTTGGTGGGACAGTCCTACGAGCAGTACTTC,CASSLVGQSYEQYF
TRBD2,TRBV3-1/TRBV3-2,TRBJ2-7,NA,TGTGCCAGCAGCCAAGAACTGACTAGCGGTAGACACGAGCAGTACTTC,CASSQELTSGRHEQYF